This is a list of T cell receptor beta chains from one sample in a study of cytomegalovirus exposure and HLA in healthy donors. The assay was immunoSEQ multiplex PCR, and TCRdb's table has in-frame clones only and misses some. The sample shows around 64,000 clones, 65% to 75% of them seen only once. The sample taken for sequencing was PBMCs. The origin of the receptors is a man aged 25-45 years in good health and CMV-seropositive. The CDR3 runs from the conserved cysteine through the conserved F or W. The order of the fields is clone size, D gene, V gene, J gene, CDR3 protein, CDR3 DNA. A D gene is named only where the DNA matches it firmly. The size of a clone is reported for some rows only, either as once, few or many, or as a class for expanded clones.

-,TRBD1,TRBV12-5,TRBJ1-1,CASGLDRSEAFF,TGTGCTAGTGGTCTGGACAGGAGTGAAGCTTTCTTT
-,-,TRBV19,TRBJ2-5,CASSIKTGIQETQYF,TGTGCCAGTAGTATAAAAACGGGGATCCAAGAGACCCAGTACTTC
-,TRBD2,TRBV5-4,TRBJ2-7,CASSSGTSGGGYEQYF,TGTGCCAGCAGCTCGGGAACTAGCGGGGGGGGTTACGAGCAGTACTTC
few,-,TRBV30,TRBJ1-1,CAWRTERNTEAFF,TGTGCCTGGAGGACTGAAAGGAACACTGAAGCTTTCTTT
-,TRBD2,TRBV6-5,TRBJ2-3,CASSDSGGTDTQYF,TGTGCCAGCAGTGATAGCGGGGGCACAGATACGCAGTATTTT
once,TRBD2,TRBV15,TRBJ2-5,CATSTRAGGLETQYF,TGTGCCACCAGCACCCGGGCGGGGGGCTTGGAGACCCAGTACTTC
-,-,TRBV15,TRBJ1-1,CATSSYRVNTEAFF,TGTGCCACCAGCAGCTACAGGGTAAACACTGAAGCTTTCTTT
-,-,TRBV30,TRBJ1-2,CAWSIRAGYGYTF,TGTGCCTGGAGTATCAGGGCAGGGTATGGCTACACCTTC
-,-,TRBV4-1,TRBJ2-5,CASSHLIGGEETQYF,TGCGCCAGCAGCCATCTTATAGGGGGGGAGGAGACCCAGTACTTC
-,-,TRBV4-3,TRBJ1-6,CASSQDPGGSSYNSPLHF,TGCGCCAGCAGCCAAGATCCCGGCGGGAGCTCCTATAATTCACCCCTCCACTTT
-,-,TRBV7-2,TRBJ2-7,CASSLGSAFSYEQYF,TGTGCCAGCAGCTTAGGGTCTGCCTTCTCCTACGAGCAGTACTTC
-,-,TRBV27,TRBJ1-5,CASSSGRLGNQPQHF,TGTGCCAGCAGTTCAGGGCGGTTAGGCAATCAGCCCCAGCATTTT
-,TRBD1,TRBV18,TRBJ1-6,CASSPTDRGNSPLHF,TGTGCCAGCTCACCAACGGACAGGGGAAATTCACCCCTCCACTTT
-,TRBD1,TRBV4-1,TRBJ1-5,CASSQPPGQRLNQPQHF,TGCGCCAGCAGCCAACCTCCGGGACAGAGACTCAATCAGCCCCAGCATTTT
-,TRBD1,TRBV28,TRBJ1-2,CASSPTGTGDFGYTF,TGTGCCAGCAGTCCTACCGGGACAGGGGATTTTGGCTACACCTTC
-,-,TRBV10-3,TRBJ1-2,CAPPGGYGYTF,TGTGCCCCCCCCGGGGGCTATGGCTACACCTTC
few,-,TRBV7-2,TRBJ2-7,CASSSDTREQYF,TGTGCCAGCAGCTCCGACACGCGCGAGCAGTACTTC
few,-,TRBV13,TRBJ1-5,CASSLGTGLGFQPQHF,TGTGCCAGCAGCTTAGGTACAGGTCTGGGGTTTCAGCCCCAGCATTTT
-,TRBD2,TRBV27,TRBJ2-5,CASSTLAIETQYF,TGTGCCAGTTCAACACTAGCGATTGAGACCCAGTACTTC
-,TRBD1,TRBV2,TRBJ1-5,CASSADRAGQPQHF,TGTGCCAGCAGTGCCGACAGGGCTGGTCAGCCCCAGCATTTT
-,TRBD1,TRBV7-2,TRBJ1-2,CASSWDTRDRGAYGYTF,TGTGCCAGCAGCTGGGATACTAGGGACAGGGGAGCCTATGGCTACACCTTC
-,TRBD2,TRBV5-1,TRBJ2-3,CASSFGTSGGSTDTQYF,TGCGCCAGCAGCTTTGGGACTAGCGGGGGTAGCACAGATACGCAGTATTTT
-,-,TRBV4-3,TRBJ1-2,CASSQDLTGTFYGYTF,TGCGCCAGCAGCCAAGATCTCACCGGGACATTCTATGGCTACACCTTC
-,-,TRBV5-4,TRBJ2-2,CASSLRTSGELFF,TGTGCCAGCAGCTTGAGGACTTCCGGGGAGCTGTTTTTT
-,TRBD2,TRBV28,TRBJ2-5,CASSLGGGLQETQYF,TGTGCCAGCAGTTTAGGGGGGGGACTACAAGAGACCCAGTACTTC
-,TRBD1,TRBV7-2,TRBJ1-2,CASSKGMGTGDGYTF,TGTGCCAGCAGCAAAGGGATGGGGACAGGGGACGGCTACACCTTC
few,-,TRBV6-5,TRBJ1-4,CASSYTGSRGNEKLFF,TGTGCCAGCAGTTATACAGGGAGTAGGGGTAATGAAAAACTGTTTTTT
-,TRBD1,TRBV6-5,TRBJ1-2,CASSKFRGNYGYTF,TGTGCCAGCAGCAAGTTCAGGGGGAACTATGGCTACACCTTC
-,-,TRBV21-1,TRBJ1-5,CASSSSLSGDQPQHF,TGTGCCAGCAGCAGCAGCCTATCGGGGGATCAGCCCCAGCATTTT
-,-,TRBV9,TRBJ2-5,CASSVDYGEGGETQYF,TGTGCCAGCAGCGTGGATTACGGGGAGGGGGGAGAGACCCAGTACTTC
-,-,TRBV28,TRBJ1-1,CAVRAWTANTEAFF,TGTGCCGTGAGGGCCTGGACAGCGAACACTGAAGCTTTCTTT
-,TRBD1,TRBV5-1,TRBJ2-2,CASRGTGQGTTGELFF,TGCGCCAGCAGGGGTACGGGACAGGGTACCACCGGGGAGCTGTTTTTT
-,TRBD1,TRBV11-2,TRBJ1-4,CASSSGQVYEKLFF,TGTGCCAGCAGCTCTGGACAGGTTTATGAAAAACTGTTTTTT
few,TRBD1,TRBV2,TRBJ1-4,CASSVTGVNEKLFF,TGTGCCAGCAGTGTGACAGGGGTTAATGAAAAACTGTTTTTT
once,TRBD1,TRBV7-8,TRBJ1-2,CAILDVTGVNYGYTF,TGTGCCATCCTGGACGTGACAGGGGTTAACTATGGCTACACCTTC
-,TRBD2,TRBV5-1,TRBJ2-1,CASSFVSPSGGTSSYNEQFF,TGCGCCAGCAGCTTTGTTTCTCCTAGCGGGGGGACTAGCTCCTACAATGAGCAGTTCTTC
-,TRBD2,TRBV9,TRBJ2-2,CASSPRGGNTGELFF,TGTGCCAGCAGCCCCCGGGGGGGCAACACCGGGGAGCTGTTTTTT
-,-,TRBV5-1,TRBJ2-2,CASFSGTSNTGELFF,TGCGCCAGCTTCTCCGGGACTTCGAACACCGGGGAGCTGTTTTTT
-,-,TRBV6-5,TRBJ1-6,CAVAGSYNSPLHF,TGTGCCGTCGCCGGCTCCTATAATTCACCCCTCCACTTT
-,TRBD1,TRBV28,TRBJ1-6,CASSWDRGFSPLHF,TGTGCCAGCAGTTGGGACAGGGGGTTTTCACCCCTCCACTTT
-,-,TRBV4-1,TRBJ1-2,CASSQGEGRYGYTF,TGCGCCAGCAGCCAAGGGGAGGGTCGGTATGGCTACACCTTC
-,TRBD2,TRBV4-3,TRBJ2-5,CASSLRLAGGLNTQETQYF,TGCGCCAGCAGCCTTCGACTAGCGGGGGGCCTGAACACCCAAGAGACCCAGTACTTC
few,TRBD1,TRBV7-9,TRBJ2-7,CASSGQVSYEQYF,TGTGCCAGCAGCGGACAGGTCTCCTACGAGCAGTACTTC
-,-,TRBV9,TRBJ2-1,CASSALGGNEQFF,TGTGCCAGCAGCGCCCTGGGGGGCAATGAGCAGTTCTTC
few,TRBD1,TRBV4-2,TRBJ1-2,CASSQDVGGFYGYTF,TGTGCCAGCAGCCAAGACGTAGGGGGCTTCTATGGCTACACCTTC
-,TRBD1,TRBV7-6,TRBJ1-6,CASARRQGTQSPLHF,TGTGCCAGCGCCAGGAGACAGGGTACCCAATCACCCCTCCACTTT
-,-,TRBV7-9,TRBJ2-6,CASRASGANVLTF,TGTGCCAGCAGGGCCTCTGGGGCCAACGTCCTGACTTTC
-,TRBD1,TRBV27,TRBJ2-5,CASSFNRGLETQYF,TGTGCCAGCAGTTTCAACAGGGGGTTGGAGACCCAGTACTTC
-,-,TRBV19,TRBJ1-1,CASTNLKSRTEAFF,TGTGCCAGTACCAACCTCAAGTCTCGGACTGAAGCTTTCTTT
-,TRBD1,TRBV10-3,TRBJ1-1,CAAWTGGHTEAFF,TGTGCCGCCTGGACAGGGGGCCACACTGAAGCTTTCTTT